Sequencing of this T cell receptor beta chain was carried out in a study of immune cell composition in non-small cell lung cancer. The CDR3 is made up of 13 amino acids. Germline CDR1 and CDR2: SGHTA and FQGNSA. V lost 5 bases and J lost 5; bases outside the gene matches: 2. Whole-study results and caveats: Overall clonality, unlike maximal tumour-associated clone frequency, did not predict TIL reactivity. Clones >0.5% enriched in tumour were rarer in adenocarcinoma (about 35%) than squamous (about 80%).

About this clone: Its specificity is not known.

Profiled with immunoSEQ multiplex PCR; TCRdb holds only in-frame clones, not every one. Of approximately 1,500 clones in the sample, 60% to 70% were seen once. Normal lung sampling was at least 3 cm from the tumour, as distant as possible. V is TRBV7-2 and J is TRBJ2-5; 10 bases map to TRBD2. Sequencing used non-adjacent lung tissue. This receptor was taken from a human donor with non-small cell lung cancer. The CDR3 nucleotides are TGTGCCAGCAGCCTTAGCGGGAGGGAGACCCAGTACTTC. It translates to CASSLSGRETQYF.